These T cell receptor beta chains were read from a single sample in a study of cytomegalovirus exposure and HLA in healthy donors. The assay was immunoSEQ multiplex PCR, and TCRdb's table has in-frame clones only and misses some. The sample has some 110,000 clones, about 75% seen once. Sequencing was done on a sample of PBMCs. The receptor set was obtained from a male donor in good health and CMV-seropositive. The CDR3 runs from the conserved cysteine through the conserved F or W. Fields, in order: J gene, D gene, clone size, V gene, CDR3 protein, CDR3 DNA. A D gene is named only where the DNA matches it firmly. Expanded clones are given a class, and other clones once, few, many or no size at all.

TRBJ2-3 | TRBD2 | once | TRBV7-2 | CASSLGLAADTQYF | TGTGCCAGCAGCCTCGGACTAGCAGCAGATACGCAGTATTTT
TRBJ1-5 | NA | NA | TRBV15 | CATSRGLGPQHF | TGTGCCACCAGCAGAGGCCTCGGGCCCCAGCATTTT
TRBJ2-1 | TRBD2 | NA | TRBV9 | CASSVVSGTSGGANHEQFF | TGTGCCAGCAGCGTAGTTTCGGGGACTAGCGGGGGGGCCAACCATGAGCAGTTCTTC
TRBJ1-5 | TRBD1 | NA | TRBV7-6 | CASSSHGQGPGQPQHF | TGTGCCAGCAGCTCACACGGACAGGGGCCAGGTCAGCCCCAGCATTTT
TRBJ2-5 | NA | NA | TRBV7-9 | CASSPGGGRGPGETQYF | TGTGCCAGCAGCCCCGGAGGGGGCAGAGGGCCAGGAGAGACCCAGTACTTC
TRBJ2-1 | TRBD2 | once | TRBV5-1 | CASSLGSSGGLRRGEQFF | TGCGCCAGCAGTTTAGGGTCTAGCGGGGGGCTAAGAAGGGGAGAGCAGTTCTTC
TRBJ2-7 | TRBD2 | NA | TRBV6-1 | CASSQGGGYF | TGTGCCAGCAGTCAAGGCGGGGGGTACTTC
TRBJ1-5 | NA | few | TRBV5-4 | CASSLGGNNQPQHF | TGTGCCAGCAGCTTGGGCGGGAACAATCAGCCCCAGCATTTT
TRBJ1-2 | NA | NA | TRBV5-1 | CASSLDRDYGYTF | TGCGCCAGCAGCTTGGACAGAGACTATGGCTACACCTTC
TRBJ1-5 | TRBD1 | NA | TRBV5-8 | CASSAPTGVRMAQHF | TGTGCCAGCAGCGCGCCTACAGGGGTTCGGATGGCCCAGCATTTT
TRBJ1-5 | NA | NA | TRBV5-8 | CASSLGDTYNQPQHF | TGTGCCAGCAGCTTGGGAGACACATACAATCAGCCCCAGCATTTT
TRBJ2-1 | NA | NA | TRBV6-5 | CASSYLAQSSYNEQFF | TGTGCCAGCAGTTATCTAGCGCAAAGCTCCTACAATGAGCAGTTCTTC
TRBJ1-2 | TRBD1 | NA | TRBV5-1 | CASSLDVTLGGQQANYGYTF | TGCGCCAGCAGCTTGGATGTGACCCTCGGGGGACAGCAAGCTAACTATGGCTACACCTTC
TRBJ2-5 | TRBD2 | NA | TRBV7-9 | CASSLVGTSGGIQETQYF | TGTGCCAGCAGCTTAGTTGGGACTAGCGGGGGGATTCAAGAGACCCAGTACTTC
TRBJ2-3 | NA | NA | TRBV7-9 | CASSLDGSGRTDTQYF | TGTGCCAGCAGCTTAGATGGCAGCGGACGCACAGATACGCAGTATTTT
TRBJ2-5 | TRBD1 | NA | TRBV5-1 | CASSLGGQKETQYF | TGCGCCAGCAGCTTGGGGGGACAGAAAGAGACCCAGTACTTC
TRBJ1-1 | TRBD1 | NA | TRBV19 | CASSIRGQGLYEAFF | TGTGCCAGTAGTATCAGGGGACAGGGGCTTTATGAAGCTTTCTTT
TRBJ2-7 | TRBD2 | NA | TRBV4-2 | CASSPEMYGTSSYEQYF | TGTGCCAGCAGCCCTGAAATGTACGGGACTAGCTCCTACGAGCAGTACTTC
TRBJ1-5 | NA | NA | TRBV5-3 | CARSQGVGQPQHF | TGTGCCAGAAGTCAGGGTGTCGGTCAGCCCCAGCATTTT
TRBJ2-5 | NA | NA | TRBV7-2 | CASSFSGGDYVKEQYF | TGTGCCAGCAGCTTCTCAGGCGGGGATTATGTAAAGGAGCAGTACTTC
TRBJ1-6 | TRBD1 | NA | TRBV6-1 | CASSEIWDSKNSPLHF | TGTGCCAGCAGTGAAATCTGGGACAGTAAAAATTCACCCCTCCACTTT
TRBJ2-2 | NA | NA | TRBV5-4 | CASSPRSLSGELFF | TGTGCCAGCAGCCCCCGATCGTTGAGCGGGGAGCTGTTTTTT
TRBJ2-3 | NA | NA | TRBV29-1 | CSVEVTLTAGNRNTQYF | TGCAGCGTTGAAGTAACCTTGACGGCAGGGAATCGTAATACGCAGTATTTT
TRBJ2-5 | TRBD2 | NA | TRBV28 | CASHPGGRQETQYF | TGTGCCAGCCACCCGGGGGGGCGCCAAGAGACCCAGTACTTC
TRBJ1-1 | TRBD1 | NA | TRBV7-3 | CASSPRQGGTEAFF | TGTGCCAGCAGCCCCCGACAGGGAGGCACTGAAGCTTTCTTT
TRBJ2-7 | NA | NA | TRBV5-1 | CASTQPGDYEQYF | TGCGCCAGCACCCAACCGGGGGACTACGAGCAGTACTTC
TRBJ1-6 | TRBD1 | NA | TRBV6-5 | CASSYQTGGNSPLHF | TGTGCCAGCAGTTATCAGACAGGGGGTAATTCACCCCTCCACTTT
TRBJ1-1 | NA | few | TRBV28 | CASTLTGNTEAFF | TGTGCCAGCACCCTGACAGGGAACACTGAAGCTTTCTTT
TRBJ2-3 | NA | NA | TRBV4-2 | CASSVAGSYADTQYF | TGTGCCAGCAGCGTGGCGGGCTCTTACGCAGATACGCAGTATTTT
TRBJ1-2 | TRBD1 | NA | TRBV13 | CASSVWDRAATGYTF | TGTGCCAGCAGCGTTTGGGACAGAGCCGCGACGGGCTACACCTTC
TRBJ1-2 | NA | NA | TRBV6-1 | CASSFTGNKPYGYTF | TGTGCCAGCAGTTTCACAGGGAACAAGCCCTATGGCTACACCTTC
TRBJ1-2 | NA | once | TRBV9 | CASSLWDTRGDGYTF | TGTGCCAGCAGCCTATGGGACACCCGGGGAGATGGCTACACCTTC
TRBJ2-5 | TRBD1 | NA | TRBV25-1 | CASSAAGRGRRETQYF | TGTGCCAGCAGTGCGGCGGGCAGGGGGCGGCGGGAGACCCAGTACTTC
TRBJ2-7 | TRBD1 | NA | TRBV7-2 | CASSLDRDRGRREQYF | TGTGCCAGCAGCTTAGACCGGGACAGGGGGCGAAGGGAGCAGTACTTC
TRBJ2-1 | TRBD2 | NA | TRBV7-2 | CASSSGLAGYEQFF | TGTGCCAGCAGTTCCGGACTAGCGGGGTATGAGCAGTTCTTC
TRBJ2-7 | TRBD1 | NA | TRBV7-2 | CASSFPPDRVSSYEQYF | TGTGCCAGCAGCTTCCCCCCGGACAGGGTGAGCTCCTACGAGCAGTACTTC
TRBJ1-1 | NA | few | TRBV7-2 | CASSLGRGLRGTEAFF | TGTGCCAGCAGCTTAGGCAGGGGCCTCCGGGGAACTGAAGCTTTCTTT
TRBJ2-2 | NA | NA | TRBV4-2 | CASSLSVGELFF | TGTGCCAGCAGCCTAAGCGTCGGGGAGCTGTTTTTT
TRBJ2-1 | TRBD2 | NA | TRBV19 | CASARLADYNEQFF | TGTGCCAGCGCTAGACTAGCGGACTACAATGAGCAGTTCTTC
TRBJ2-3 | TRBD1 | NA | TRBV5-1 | CASSPDRGADTQYF | TGCGCCAGCAGCCCGGACAGGGGGGCAGATACGCAGTATTTT
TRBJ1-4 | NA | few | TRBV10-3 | CAISGGDATNEKLFF | TGTGCCATCAGTGGCGGGGATGCAACTAATGAAAAACTGTTTTTT
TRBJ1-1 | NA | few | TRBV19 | CASGVQANTEAFF | TGTGCCAGTGGCGTCCAGGCCAACACTGAAGCTTTCTTT
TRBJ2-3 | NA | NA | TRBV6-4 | CASSSGADTQYF | TGTGCCAGCAGTTCAGGGGCAGATACGCAGTATTTT
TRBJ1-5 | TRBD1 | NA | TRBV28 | CASRPYRGGGNQPQHF | TGTGCCAGCAGGCCCTACAGGGGTGGTGGCAATCAGCCCCAGCATTTT
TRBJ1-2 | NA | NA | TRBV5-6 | CASSRIMSDRSNYGYTF | TGTGCCAGCAGCCGGATTATGAGCGACAGATCTAACTATGGCTACACCTTC
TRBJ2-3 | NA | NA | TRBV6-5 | CASSYQRARTDTQYF | TGTGCCAGCAGTTACCAGCGGGCACGCACAGATACGCAGTATTTT
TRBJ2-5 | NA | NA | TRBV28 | CASSPGGGTAQETQYF | TGTGCCAGCAGCCCCGGGGGGGGGACAGCACAAGAGACCCAGTACTTC
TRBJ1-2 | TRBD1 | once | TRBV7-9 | CASSLTTPPTGDYGYTF | TGTGCCAGCAGCTTAACAACACCCCCGACAGGGGACTATGGCTACACCTTC
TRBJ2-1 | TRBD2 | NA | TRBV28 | CASRALVGRTFNEQFF | TGTGCCAGCAGGGCGTTAGTCGGGAGGACATTCAATGAGCAGTTCTTC
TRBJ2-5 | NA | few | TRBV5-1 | CASSVQGNQETQYF | TGCGCCAGCAGCGTACAGGGAAACCAAGAGACCCAGTACTTC
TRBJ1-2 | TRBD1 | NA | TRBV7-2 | CASREMGQVSNYGYTF | TGTGCCAGCAGGGAAATGGGACAGGTCTCTAACTATGGCTACACCTTC
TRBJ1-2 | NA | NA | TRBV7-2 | CASSLGSGRGYTF | TGTGCCAGCAGCTTAGGGTCAGGTCGTGGCTACACCTTC
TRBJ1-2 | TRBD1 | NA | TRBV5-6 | CASSPRGSGYTF | TGTGCCAGCAGCCCCAGGGGGTCTGGCTACACCTTC